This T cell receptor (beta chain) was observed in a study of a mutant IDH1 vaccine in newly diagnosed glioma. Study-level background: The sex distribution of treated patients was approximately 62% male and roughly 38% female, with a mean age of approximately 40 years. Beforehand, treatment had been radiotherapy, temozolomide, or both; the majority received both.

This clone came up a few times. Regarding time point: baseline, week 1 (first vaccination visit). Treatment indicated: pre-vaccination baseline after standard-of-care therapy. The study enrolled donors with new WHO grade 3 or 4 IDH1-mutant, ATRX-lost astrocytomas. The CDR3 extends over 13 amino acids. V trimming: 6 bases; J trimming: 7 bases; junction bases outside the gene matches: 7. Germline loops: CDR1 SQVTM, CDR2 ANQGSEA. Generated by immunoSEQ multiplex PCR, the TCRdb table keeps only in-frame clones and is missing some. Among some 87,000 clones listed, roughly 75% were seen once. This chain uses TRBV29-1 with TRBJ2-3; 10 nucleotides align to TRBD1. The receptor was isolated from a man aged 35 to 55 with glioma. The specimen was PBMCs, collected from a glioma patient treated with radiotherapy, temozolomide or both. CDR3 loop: CSVFGQGENTQYF. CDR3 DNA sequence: TGCAGCGTCTTTGGACAGGGGGAGAATACGCAGTATTTT.